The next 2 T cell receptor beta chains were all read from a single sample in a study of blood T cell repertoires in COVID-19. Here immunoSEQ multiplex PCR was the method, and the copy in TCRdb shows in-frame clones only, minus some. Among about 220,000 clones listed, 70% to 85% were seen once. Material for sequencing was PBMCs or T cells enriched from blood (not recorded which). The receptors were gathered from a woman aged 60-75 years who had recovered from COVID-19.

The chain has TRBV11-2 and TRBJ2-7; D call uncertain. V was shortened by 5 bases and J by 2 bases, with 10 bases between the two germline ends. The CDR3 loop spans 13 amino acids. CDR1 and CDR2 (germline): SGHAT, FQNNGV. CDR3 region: CASSRLTAYEQYF. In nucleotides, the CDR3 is TGTGCCAGCAGCCGGTTGACTGCCTACGAGCAGTACTTC.

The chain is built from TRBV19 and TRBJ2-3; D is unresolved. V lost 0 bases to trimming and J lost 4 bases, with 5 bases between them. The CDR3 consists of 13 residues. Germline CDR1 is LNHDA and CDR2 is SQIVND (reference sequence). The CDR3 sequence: CASSIDFADTQYF. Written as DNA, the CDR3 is TGTGCCAGTAGTATAGACTTTGCAGATACGCAGTATTTT.